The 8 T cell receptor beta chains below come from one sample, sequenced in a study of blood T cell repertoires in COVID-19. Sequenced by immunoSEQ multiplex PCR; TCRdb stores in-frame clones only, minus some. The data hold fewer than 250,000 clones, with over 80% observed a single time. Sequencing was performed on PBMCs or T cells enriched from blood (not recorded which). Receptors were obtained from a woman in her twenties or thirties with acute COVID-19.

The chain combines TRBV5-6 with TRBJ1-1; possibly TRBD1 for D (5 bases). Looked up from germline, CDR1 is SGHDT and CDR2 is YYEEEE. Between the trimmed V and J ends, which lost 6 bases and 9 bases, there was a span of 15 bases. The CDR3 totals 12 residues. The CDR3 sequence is CASTRQSLQAFF. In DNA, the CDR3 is TGTGCCAGCACCCGACAGTCATTACAAGCTTTCTTT.

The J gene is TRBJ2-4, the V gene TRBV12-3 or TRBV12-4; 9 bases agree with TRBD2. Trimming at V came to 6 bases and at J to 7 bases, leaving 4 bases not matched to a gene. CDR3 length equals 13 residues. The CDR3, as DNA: TGTGCCAGCAGCCCTAGCGGGGAGAACATTCAGTACTTC. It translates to CASSPSGENIQYF.

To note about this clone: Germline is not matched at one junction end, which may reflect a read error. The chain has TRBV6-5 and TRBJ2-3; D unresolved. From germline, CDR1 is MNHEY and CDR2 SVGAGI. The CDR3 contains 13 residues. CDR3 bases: TGTGCCAGCAGTTACAGCCTCACAGATACGCGGTATTTT. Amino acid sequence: CASSYSLTDTRYF.

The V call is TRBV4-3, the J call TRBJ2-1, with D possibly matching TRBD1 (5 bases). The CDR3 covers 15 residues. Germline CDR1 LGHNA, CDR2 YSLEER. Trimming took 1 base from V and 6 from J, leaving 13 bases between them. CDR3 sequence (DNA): TGCGCCAGCAGCCAAGTTGTGACAGTTCTCAATGAGCAGTTCTTC. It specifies CASSQVVTVLNEQFF.

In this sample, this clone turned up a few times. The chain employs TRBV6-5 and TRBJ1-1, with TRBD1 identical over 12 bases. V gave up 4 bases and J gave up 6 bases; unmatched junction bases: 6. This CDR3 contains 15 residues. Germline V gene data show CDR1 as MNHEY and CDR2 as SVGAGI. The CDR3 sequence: CASSLSGTGGPEAFF. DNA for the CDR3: TGTGCCAGCAGTTTATCCGGGACAGGGGGCCCTGAAGCTTTCTTT.

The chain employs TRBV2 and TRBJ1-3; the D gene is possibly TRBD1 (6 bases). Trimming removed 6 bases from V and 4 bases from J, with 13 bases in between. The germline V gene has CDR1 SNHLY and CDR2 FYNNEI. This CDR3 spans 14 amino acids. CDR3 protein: CASSNQGFGNTIYF. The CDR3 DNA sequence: TGTGCCAGCAGCAACCAGGGGTTCGGAAACACCATATATTTT.

DNA of the CDR3: TGTGCCAGCAGCCCCACTATCAACACTGAAGCTTTCTTT. Protein sequence: CASSPTINTEAFF. The chain recombines TRBV7-6 with TRBJ1-1; D uncertain. This CDR3 has 13 amino acids. Germline V gene data show CDR1 as SGHVS and CDR2 as FNYEAQ. Trimming took 5 bases from V and 2 from J, leaving 9 bases between them.

This CDR3 reads CASSSVGGSYEQYF. As DNA, the CDR3 is TGTGCCAGCAGTTCGGTCGGCGGAAGCTACGAGCAGTACTTC. This rearrangement joins TRBV27 to TRBJ2-7; the D is unclear. The CDR3 has 14 amino acids. Trimming took off 4 bases at V and 3 bases at J, with 13 bases between the two ends. Germline CDR1 reads MNHEY; CDR2 reads SMNVEV (reference sequence).